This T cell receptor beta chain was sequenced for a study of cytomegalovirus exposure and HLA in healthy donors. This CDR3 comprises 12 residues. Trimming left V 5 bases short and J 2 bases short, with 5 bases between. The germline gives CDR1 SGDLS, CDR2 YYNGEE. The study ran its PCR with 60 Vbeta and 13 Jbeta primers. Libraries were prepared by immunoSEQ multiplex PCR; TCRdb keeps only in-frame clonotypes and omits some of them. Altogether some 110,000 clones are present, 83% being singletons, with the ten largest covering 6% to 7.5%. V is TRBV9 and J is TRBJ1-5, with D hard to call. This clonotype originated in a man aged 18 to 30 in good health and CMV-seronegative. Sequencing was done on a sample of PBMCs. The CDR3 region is CASSQGNQPQHF. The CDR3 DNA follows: TGTGCCAGCAGTCAGGGCAATCAGCCCCAGCATTTT.